The 30 T cell receptor beta chains in this list originate from one sample, sequenced in a study of PD-1 blockade in classical Hodgkin lymphoma (dated by TCRdb to the early 2020s). The method behind the library was the immunoSEQ multiplex PCR assay. In TCRdb, the immuneACCESS table is reduced to in-frame sequences with V and J assigned. These tables do not hold every clone; where another copy was compared, an unresolved V gene accounts for under half, and the others remain unexplained. A total of roughly 100,000 clones appear in this sample, 85% to 95% of them only once. 1.5% to 2.5% of the sample lies in the top ten. The meaning of the sample's time point label: cycle 4 day 1 (C4D1), after 6 weeks of nivolumab. Every trial patient had relapsed following autologous stem cell transplantation, and prior brentuximab vedotin exposure was what differed among cohorts A, B and C. Sequencing was performed on peripheral blood mononuclear cells (PBMCs), taken before the fourth cycle of nivolumab. The receptors stem from a human donor with classical Hodgkin lymphoma.

This chain connects TRBV25-1 to TRBJ2-7; 9 nucleotides match TRBD2. The CDR3 has 16 amino acids. The germline gives CDR1 MGHDK, CDR2 SYGVNS. With 1 base clipped from V and 6 bases from J, the junction kept 10 bases outside the gene matches. The CDR3 loop is CASSEFSGRPFFEQYF. The CDR3, as DNA: TGTGCCAGCAGTGAATTTAGCGGGAGACCCTTCTTCGAGCAGTACTTC.

The chain couples TRBV18 to TRBJ1-2, with D hard to call. The germline CDR1 and CDR2 sequences are KGHSH and LQKENI. This CDR3 comprises 14 residues. V lost 3 bases, J lost 0 bases, and 8 bases lay in between. The CDR3 DNA follows: TGTGCCAGCTCACCGTCCGGGACTAACTATGGCTACACCTTC. Translating it yields CASSPSGTNYGYTF.

This clone was counted only a few times. The J gene is TRBJ1-2, the V gene TRBV10-3; TRBD1 agrees at 10 bases. CDR3 length equals 16 residues. J gave up 3 bases and V 4 bases, and 8 bases lay outside the gene matches. Germline CDR1 ENHRY, CDR2 SYGVKD. CDR3: CAISAEGDRGHYGYTF. In nucleotides, the CDR3 is TGTGCCATCAGTGCCGAGGGAGACAGGGGGCACTATGGCTACACCTTC.

This clone was recorded once. The V gene is TRBV7-9, the J gene TRBJ2-7; the D call may be TRBD1 or TRBD2 (7 bases each). V was pared by 3 bases and J by 2 bases, with 14 bases between. Germline lookup yields CDR1 SEHNR and CDR2 FQNEAQ (reference sequence). The CDR3 covers 15 residues. CDR3 coding DNA: TGTGCCAGCAGCTTGGGGGGGACAGCAGCCTACGAGCAGTACTTC. It specifies CASSLGGTAAYEQYF.

This clone came up a few times. The J gene is TRBJ2-7, the V gene TRBV18, with TRBD1 identical over 7 bases. This CDR3 contains 16 residues. J lost 6 bases, V lost 2 bases, and 13 bases had no gene match. CDR1 KGHSH and CDR2 LQKENI come from the germline V gene. The CDR3 reads CASSPLGTGEGVEQYF. CDR3 DNA sequence: TGTGCCAGCTCACCATTGGGCACAGGGGAAGGCGTCGAGCAGTACTTC. Filled out from reference TRBV18 and TRBJ2-7, the complete variable domain reads NAGVMQNPRHLVRRRGQEARLRCSPMKGHSHVYWYRQLPEEGLKFMVYLQKENIIDESGMPKERFSAEFPKEGPSILRIQQVVRGDSAAYFCASSPLGTGEGVEQYFGPGTRLTVT.

The V and J genes are TRBV7-8 and TRBJ2-1; TRBD2 might be the D (6 bases). CDR1 SGHVS and CDR2 FQNEAQ come from the germline V gene. V was shortened by 0 bases and J by 6 bases, with 18 bases between the two germline ends. The CDR3 length is 17 residues. CDR3 sequence reads: CASSLAAAGLRSNEQFF. The DNA for the CDR3 is TGTGCCAGCAGCTTAGCCGCCGCGGGGCTCAGATCCAATGAGCAGTTCTTC.

This chain links TRBV18 with TRBJ2-7; 8 bases line up with TRBD1. J lost 3 bases, V lost 5 bases, and 6 bases had no gene match. The CDR3 covers 14 residues. CDR1 KGHSH and CDR2 LQKENI come from the germline V gene. The CDR3 bases are TGTGCCAGCTCAGCTCAGGGGGCGGGCTACGAGCAGTACTTC. Protein: CASSAQGAGYEQYF.

This clone occurred a few times. The rearrangement links TRBV9 to TRBJ1-3; D is unresolved. The length of the CDR3 is 13 residues. Germline V gene data show CDR1 as SGDLS and CDR2 as YYNGEE. V gave up 4 bases and J gave up 2 bases, with 7 bases separating them. CDR3 residues: CASSPRPGNTIYF. Here the CDR3 DNA reads TGTGCCAGCAGCCCCCGTCCTGGAAACACCATATATTTT.

The gene calls are TRBV5-1 and TRBJ2-1; TRBD1 is a possible D gene (5 bases). The CDR3 is 16 amino acids. V dropped 4 bases and J dropped 4 bases, with 18 bases sitting between them. Germline V CDR1 and CDR2: SGHRS, YFSETQ. The CDR3 bases are TGCGCCAGCAGCCCAATCCAGGGTAAAGGGTACAATGAGCAGTTCTTC. The encoded protein is CASSPIQGKGYNEQFF.

This clone showed up just once. The chain joins TRBV6-5 to TRBJ2-7; D is perhaps TRBD1 or TRBD2 (5 bases each). CDR1 is MNHEY, CDR2 SVGAGI, per germline. The CDR3 consists of 14 residues. V lost 8 bases and J 0 bases, leaving 14 bases between the germline ends. CDR3 coding DNA: TGTGCCAGCTCCCGGGGACGGAACTCCTACGAGCAGTACTTC. It specifies CASSRGRNSYEQYF.

J is TRBJ2-1 and V is TRBV9, with D tentatively TRBD1 or TRBD2 (5 bases each). Trimming cost V 5 bases and J 8 bases, with 8 bases left between them. CDR1 and CDR2 (germline): SGDLS, YYNGEE. This CDR3 contains 11 residues. CDR3: CASRRGDEQFF. In nucleotides, the CDR3 is TGTGCCAGCAGGAGAGGGGATGAGCAGTTCTTC.

The chain recombines TRBV27 with TRBJ1-2, with 9 bases fitting TRBD1. Germline lookup yields CDR1 MNHEY and CDR2 SMNVEV (reference sequence). This CDR3 is built from 16 residues. V lost 0 bases, J lost 8 bases, and 10 bases stayed unmatched. The CDR3 DNA sequence: TGTGCCAGCAGTTTATCCCCAGGGACAGGGTTAGGAGGCTACACCTTC. Translation: CASSLSPGTGLGGYTF.

The rearrangement links TRBV7-9 to TRBJ2-2; a weak D match, TRBD2 (5 bases). Trimming left V 5 bases short and J 4 bases short, with 11 bases between. CDR3 length: 14 amino acids. Per the germline V gene, CDR1 is SEHNR and CDR2 is FQNEAQ (reference sequence). CDR3 sequence: CASSQREITGELFF. CDR3 DNA: TGTGCCAGCAGCCAGAGGGAGATCACCGGGGAGCTGTTTTTT.

The V and J genes are TRBV28 and TRBJ2-2, with a weak D call TRBD1 (5 bases). The CDR3 extends over 15 amino acids. Trimming removed 3 bases from V and 4 bases from J, with 12 bases in between. The germline CDR1 and CDR2 sequences are MDHEN and SYDVKM. CDR3 sequence: CASSFARRGTGELFF. CDR3 DNA: TGTGCCAGCAGTTTCGCGCGAAGGGGCACCGGGGAGCTGTTTTTT.

The chain combines TRBV9 with TRBJ2-1; 9 nucleotides agree with TRBD2. Germline CDR1 and CDR2: SGDLS and YYNGEE. The CDR3 loop spans 19 amino acids. V lost 3 bases and J lost 0; bases outside the gene matches: 13. The CDR3 sequence: CASSGPGLAERGSYNEQFF. The DNA for the CDR3 is TGTGCCAGCAGCGGGCCGGGACTAGCTGAGAGGGGCTCCTACAATGAGCAGTTCTTC. Using reference TRBV9 and TRBJ2-1 for the parts outside the CDR3, the full variable domain is DSGVTQTPKHLITATGQRVTLRCSPRSGDLSVYWYQQSLDQGLQFLIQYYNGEERAKGNILERFSAQQFPDLHSELNLSSLELGDSALYFCASSGPGLAERGSYNEQFFGPGTRLTVL.

The chain uses TRBV6-5 and TRBJ2-3, with 7 bases fitting TRBD1. Germline CDR1 MNHEY, CDR2 SVGAGI. The CDR3 covers 14 residues. V shed 5 bases and J 3 bases; nucleotides not matched to a gene: 5. The CDR3, as DNA: TGTGCCAGCAGTAGGACAGGCTCGACAGATACGCAGTATTTT. Translation gives CASSRTGSTDTQYF.

This chain uses TRBV6-5 with TRBJ1-4; D remains ambiguous. From germline, CDR1 is MNHEY and CDR2 SVGAGI. V shed 0 bases and J shed 7 bases, with 15 bases lying between them. The CDR3 is 16 residues long. CDR3 residues: CASSYSGWGGVEKLFF. DNA for the CDR3: TGTGCCAGCAGTTACTCAGGGTGGGGAGGAGTTGAAAAACTGTTTTTT.

The chain links TRBV5-1 to TRBJ1-3; no firm D call. The ends were cut back, 3 bases at V and 0 bases at J, with 4 bases in the middle. Germline lookup yields CDR1 SGHRS and CDR2 YFSETQ. This CDR3 has 13 amino acids. The CDR3 region is CASSSGSGNTIYF. The CDR3 nucleotides are TGCGCCAGCAGCTCTGGCTCTGGAAACACCATATATTTT.

This clone appeared once. The chain recombines TRBV28 with TRBJ1-2; D call uncertain. Germline assignment: CDR1 MDHEN and CDR2 SYDVKM. Trimming took 3 bases from V and 6 from J, leaving 14 bases between them. The CDR3 extends over 14 amino acids. The CDR3 DNA is TGTGCCAGCAGTTTTGTTGGGAGGAGGGATGGCTACACCTTC. Its translation: CASSFVGRRDGYTF.

CDR3 sequence reads: CASCKTAHTSNTEAFF. CDR3 coding DNA: TGCGCCAGCTGTAAGACAGCGCATACCTCGAACACTGAAGCTTTCTTT. The chain joins TRBV4-1 to TRBJ1-1; maybe TRBD1 (5 bases). Germline V gene sequence: CDR1 MGHRA, CDR2 YSYEKL. The CDR3 spans 16 residues. V was trimmed by 8 bases and J by 1 base, leaving 20 bases between them.

V gene TRBV19 combines with J gene TRBJ2-7; the D call may be TRBD1 or TRBD2 (5 bases each). The germline V gene has CDR1 LNHDA and CDR2 SQIVND (reference sequence). This CDR3 comprises 15 residues. V lost 5 bases and J lost 3, with 17 bases in between. CDR3 in amino acids: CASSSRDGNIYEQYF. The CDR3 nucleotides are TGTGCCAGTAGTTCCCGGGACGGGAATATCTACGAGCAGTACTTC.

The chain couples TRBV6-5 to TRBJ1-2; 10 bases match TRBD1. With V trimmed by 6 bases and J by 4 bases, 8 bases remained unmatched. CDR3 length: 15 residues. CDR1 MNHEY and CDR2 SVGAGI come from the germline V gene. The CDR3 loop is CASRSPDRGGYGYTF. The CDR3 DNA reads as TGTGCCAGCAGATCCCCGGACAGGGGGGGCTATGGCTACACCTTC.

Here the CDR3 reads CAWSVGRPHTGELFF. Here the CDR3 DNA reads TGTGCCTGGAGTGTTGGGAGACCTCACACCGGGGAGCTGTTTTTT. The chain combines TRBV30 with TRBJ2-2; D may be TRBD2 (5 bases). Germline V CDR1 and CDR2: GTSNPN, SVGIG (reference sequence). The CDR3 has 15 amino acids. Between the trimmed V and J ends, which lost 0 bases and 3 bases, there was a span of 11 bases.

This clone has more than one count but fewer than ten. The chain is built from TRBV7-9 and TRBJ2-1; D uncertain. Trimming removed 4 bases at V and 6 bases at J, with 25 bases between. CDR1 SEHNR and CDR2 FQNEAQ come from the germline V gene (reference sequence). The CDR3 is made up of 18 amino acids. The CDR3 region has the DNA TGTGCCAGCAGCTCCTCGATCCCTCTAACCCGAAATATCAATGAGCAGTTCTTC. Its translation is CASSSSIPLTRNINEQFF. Filled out from reference TRBV7-9 and TRBJ2-1, the complete variable domain reads DTGVSQNPRHKITKRGQNVTFRCDPISEHNRLYWYRQTLGQGPEFLTYFQNEAQLEKSRLLSDRFSAERPKGSFSTLEIQRTEQGDSAMYLCASSSSIPLTRNINEQFFGPGTRLTVL.

J is TRBJ2-7 and V is TRBV4-2, with 9 bases lining up with TRBD2. The CDR3 has 17 amino acids. Germline assignment: CDR1 LGHNA and CDR2 YNFKEQ. V gave up 0 bases and J gave up 0 bases; unmatched junction bases: 6. The CDR3 DNA follows: TGTGCCAGCAGCCAAGAGGCAGGGACTAGCCCCTCCTACGAGCAGTACTTC. Protein sequence: CASSQEAGTSPSYEQYF.

The chain combines TRBV9 with TRBJ2-7, with 7 positions matching TRBD2. This CDR3 comprises 15 residues. Germline V CDR1 and CDR2: SGDLS, YYNGEE. J was trimmed by 7 bases and V by 0 bases; bases with no gene match: 10. The CDR3 sequence: CASSVGEGGPGEQYF. For the CDR3, the DNA is TGTGCCAGCAGCGTAGGGGAGGGAGGGCCAGGAGAGCAGTACTTC.

The chain joins TRBV5-6 to TRBJ1-3, with D maybe TRBD1 (5 bases). CDR3 length: 13 residues. With 4 bases removed from V and 7 bases from J, the gap between germline ends came to 12 bases. The germline V gene encodes CDR1 SGHDT and CDR2 YYEEEE. The CDR3 DNA follows: TGTGCCAGCAGCCTCCCGACAGAGAACACCATATATTTT. Amino acid sequence: CASSLPTENTIYF.

A remark on this clone: Additional DNA sequences in this sample encode the identical CDR3. J is TRBJ2-3 and V is TRBV30, with D uncertain. The CDR3 spans 12 residues. V shed 2 bases and J shed 1 base, with 4 bases lying between them. Germline lookup yields CDR1 GTSNPN and CDR2 SVGIG (reference sequence). The DNA of the CDR3 is TGTGCCTGGAGTCTCCGCACAGATACGCAGTATTTT. Amino acid sequence: CAWSLRTDTQYF.

This clone was seen only a few times. The chain employs TRBV29-1 and TRBJ1-1, with D possibly being TRBD1 (5 bases). This CDR3 region has 14 residues. Looked up from germline, CDR1 is SQVTM and CDR2 is ANQGSEA. V was shortened by 5 bases and J by 3 bases, with 16 bases between the two germline ends. The chain's CDR3 is CSVPGDGWHTEAFF. As DNA, the CDR3 is TGCAGCGTTCCTGGGGACGGTTGGCACACTGAAGCTTTCTTT.

The V and J genes are TRBV21-1 and TRBJ2-1; TRBD2 is the table's D call, not checked against the DNA. TRBV21-1 is a pseudogene. The CDR3 is made up of 17 amino acids. The CDR3 loop is CASSKGTSGRPYNEQFF. The CDR3 DNA reads TGTGCCAGCAGCAAGGGGACTAGCGGGAGGCCCTACAATGAGCAGTTCTTC.